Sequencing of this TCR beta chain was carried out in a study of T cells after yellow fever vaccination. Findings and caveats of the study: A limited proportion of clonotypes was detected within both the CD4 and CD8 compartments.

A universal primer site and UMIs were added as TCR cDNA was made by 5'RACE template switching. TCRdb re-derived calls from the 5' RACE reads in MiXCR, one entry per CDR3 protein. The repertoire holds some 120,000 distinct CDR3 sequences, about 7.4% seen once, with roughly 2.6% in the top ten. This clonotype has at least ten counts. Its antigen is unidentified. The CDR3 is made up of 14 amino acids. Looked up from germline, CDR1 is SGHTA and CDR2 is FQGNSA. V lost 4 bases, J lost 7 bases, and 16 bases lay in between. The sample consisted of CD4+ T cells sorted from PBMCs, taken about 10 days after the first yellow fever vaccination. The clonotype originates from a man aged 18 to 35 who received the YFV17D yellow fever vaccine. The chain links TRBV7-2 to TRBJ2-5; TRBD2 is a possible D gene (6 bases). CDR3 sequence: CASSYRRGDGTQYF. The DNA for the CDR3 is TGTGCCAGCAGCTACCGGAGGGGTGACGGGACCCAGTACTTC.